This TCR beta chain was identified during a study of cytomegalovirus exposure and HLA in healthy donors (dated 2017 in TCRdb). About the study as a whole: In an earlier analysis of around 540 of the donors, approximately 260 Gb of sequence data and some 100 million unique TCR beta sequences from about 180 million T cells were reported. Among around 400 genotyped donors of the cohort, an average of about 220,000 unique TCR beta nucleotide sequences was sequenced per donor, of which about 19% were non-productive. All discovery cohort repertoires had been generated on a single sequencing platform. The genetic ancestry cluster associated with self-reported Caucasian donors included about 81% of the approximately 410 genotyped donors. The study aimed to test whether cataloging public T cell receptors could reveal signatures of past pathogen exposure. About 300 gigabases of sequencing data and around 85 million unique TCR sequences made up an early release that covered 500 to 700 HLA-typed donors. Both class I and class II loci were covered by HLA typing, at four-digit resolution. In a later analysis, previously published TCR beta repertoires from 550 to 750 donors were re-analyzed and high-resolution HLA genotyping was added so that TCR occurrence patterns could be studied. Donor age, sex, ethnicity and CMV serostatus were compiled together with the repertoire data. In addition to the first cohort of 666 subjects, a separate validation cohort of 130 or so different subjects was used. To predict cytomegalovirus infection status, the study brought together high-throughput TCR immunosequencing, statistical association of individual TCRs with disease status, and machine learning. Four to six DR-DQ haplotypes were handled as single units for association and clustering, since linkage in the cohort was strong. The T cell repertoires of around 670 subjects were profiled by immunosequencing and related to cytomegalovirus serostatus. To decide whether each TCR beta V gene segment behaved as functional or pseudogenic, an earlier analysis of nearly 600 of the donors relied on high-throughput TCR beta sequencing. In the later analysis, no new phenotypic data were used to find candidate immune exposures; instead, reliance was placed on TCR beta sequences and their occurrence across donors. The number of typed donors differed by locus: about 620-630 for A, B, C, DRB1 and DQB1; about 520 for DQA1; 606 for DPA1; and about 450 for DPB1. A later genetic analysis used genome-wide SNP genotypes for about three fifths of the 666 donors, treating that subset as a discovery cohort. On the study overall, not on this receptor specifically: According to the authors, the approach could potentially be generalized to other disease states and immunological phenotypes. In both the original and validation cohorts, the classifier was reported to diagnose cytomegalovirus status with high specificity and sensitivity. A total of 150 or so TCR beta chains were listed by the study as associated with cytomegalovirus. Presence/absence analyses assumed roughly uniform sequencing depth across donors, an assumption that may not hold. V-gene and J-gene trimming of TCR beta chains was associated with a missense DCLRE1C variant in a later genetic analysis, and the association was replicated in an independent cohort. The cohort was sequenced for TCR beta chains only, and without alpha or paired-chain data the features that could be detected were limited. For the cohort, immune exposure information was limited to CMV serostatus. Because the 87-base-pair reads could not distinguish some IMGT-functional V segments, including TRBV6-2 and TRBV6-3, those segments were excluded. Broadly in line with IMGT annotations, most TCR beta V segments showed up in productive rearrangements about 87% or about 30% of the time in an earlier analysis of several hundred of the donors. In a later analysis, most CMV-associated TCR beta chains were found to appear HLA-restricted, with HLA associations seemingly driven largely by CMV exposure. Seventeen rarely observed V segments, including chromosome 9 orphons, were excluded from the earlier analysis of several hundred of the donors because counts were too low. Because HLA typing was unavailable for some donors at each locus, only the typed subset was used in association tests. Several of the top co-occurrence clusters appeared to be linked to parvovirus B19, influenza, CMV and Epstein-Barr virus, according to a later analysis. According to a later analysis, TCR association rates differed among HLA loci, with DRB1 alleles showing the most associated TCRs and HLA-C alleles showing the fewest. Across donors, most TCR sequences were observed very rarely, whereas some public TCRs were present in many individuals. In a later analysis, HLA-associated TCR beta chains were found to be more clonally expanded and to have lower generation probabilities than equally common non-associated chains. Specific HLA alleles were associated with 15,000 to 20,000 TCR beta sequences at a false discovery rate of 0.05 in a later analysis. A few of the identified cytomegalovirus-associated TCR beta chains were confirmed in vitro to be specific for cytomegalovirus antigens. Correlated functional status among segregating V segments might be attributable to linkage disequilibrium, but an unknown experimental factor could not be ruled out. Assigning TCR associations to individual alleles was difficult when HLA alleles, especially DR and DQ, strongly co-occurred. According to a later genetic analysis, donors in an Asian-associated ancestry cluster had fewer N-insertions in productive TCRs than the roughly 660-donor mean. The sequencing pipeline was judged likely to have produced a cluster of highly shared sequence variants as a technical artifact. A further reported finding was that TCR beta sequences accurately predicted the HLA-A and HLA-B alleles for most subjects in the first cohort.

As for this clone: Its antigen remains undetermined. Within one base of it there is no much larger clone, and no base qualities were kept.

Inclusive of the bounding cysteine and phenylalanine, the CDR3 is 15 residues long. Kept here is only the CDR3 DNA, which spans 45 bases and is read in frame from base 1. According to the germline V gene, CDR1 reads SQVTM and CDR2 reads ANQGSEA. In total, about 650 healthy bone marrow donors made up the cohort. At the time of sampling, every cohort member was nominally healthy, though immune exposures that went unrecorded were likely present. Of the 670 or so cohort members, about 280 had positive CMV serostatus and 350 to 400 had negative CMV serostatus, and CMV serostatus was not recorded for the donor. A peripheral blood sample was collected from each donor, and TCR beta sequencing was performed on peripheral blood mononuclear cells. Genomic DNA extraction from the blood cell samples was performed with the Qiagen DNeasy Blood Extraction Kit. Receptor amplification or capture employed the immunoSEQ multiplex PCR assay. A mixture of 60 forward primers for TCR Vbeta segments and 13 reverse primers for TCR Jbeta segments was used in the multiplex PCR. The CDR3 region of rearranged TCR beta genes was amplified from genomic DNA by a multiplex PCR assay. Amplified TCR beta libraries were sequenced as 87-base-pair reads on the Illumina HiSeq System. Turning to the authors' computational methods: A later analysis tallied some 79 million unique TCR beta chains across the 666 repertoires, and around 12 million of those chains were shared by two or more donors. A nearest-neighbor algorithm error-corrected the raw reads and collapsed the reads into unique sequences, merging closely related sequences to remove PCR and sequencing errors. Alignment of CDR3 sequences to IMGT reference sequences was used to assign V, D and J gene segments. For a sequence to be retained, a match of at least six nucleotides to both a V gene segment and a J gene segment was required. A rearrangement was called productive if the CDR3 had no stop codons and remained in frame with V and J, and every other rearrangement was called non-productive. CDR3 was defined according to IMGT convention as the region running from the second conserved V-encoded cysteine to the conserved J-encoded phenylalanine. The earlier analysis of roughly 590 of the donors excluded any sequence lacking an unambiguous match to a single V gene segment. In an earlier analysis of approximately 590 of the donors, V segments were called functional above 56.7% productive rearrangements and were called segregating when the between-donor standard deviation exceeded 5%. To diagnose cytomegalovirus status from the catalog of TCR beta chain sequences, a statistical classification framework was built. V and J gene assignment, in a later analysis, came from comparing TCR nucleotide sequences with IMGT/GENE-DB human TR gene sequences. The TCRdist pipeline was used in a later analysis to assign CDR3 sequences and most-parsimonious VDJ recombination scenarios. In a later analysis, each TCR beta chain was defined by its CDR3 amino acid sequence together with its V-gene family, and reads lacking a unique V-gene family were excluded. To address suspected cross-contamination and a sequencing artifact, a later analysis removed some 620 highly shared, low-generation-probability nucleotide sequences. For each public chain, a later analysis derived a clonal expansion index from normalized ranks of inferred template counts within each repertoire. Generation probabilities in a later analysis came from a VDJ recombination model fitted to out-of-frame rearrangements, and those results were checked against IGoR. In a later analysis, hypergeometric tests were used to score TCR-TCR, TCR-HLA and TCR-CMV co-occurrence, with a repertoire-size bias correction applied to TCR pairs. In a later analysis, false discovery rates were estimated by permuting HLA or CMV assignments 20 times. A later analysis grouped co-occurring TCRs with DBSCAN, adding TCRdist sequence similarity when clustering within HLA-allele-positive subsets. Co-occurrence clustering excluded repertoires with fewer than 30,000 or more than 120,000 public chains, plus five with anomalous nucleotide sharing. TCRdb mirrors the immuneACCESS table, restricted to in-frame sequences. Some clones are absent from its copies; in checked studies, under half trace to an unresolved V gene, and the reason for the others is unknown. V and J calls plus clone size are reproduced from that table; the DNA served to infer D and trimming. The sample yields 54,000 or so clones; 45% to 70% were counted once. The ten most abundant clones make up roughly 12% of the sample.

The rearranged segments are TRBV29-1 and TRBJ2-5; TRBD2 matches 9 bases in the middle. The J call is uncertain, as TRBJ2-7 better fits the DNA end. The clonotype originates from a human donor in good health. Sequenced sample: PBMCs. The CDR3 has the sequence CSVESRGGRRYEQYF. The DNA sequence is given as TGCAGCGTTGAATCGCGGGGGGGCCGCAGATACGAGCAGTACTTC.